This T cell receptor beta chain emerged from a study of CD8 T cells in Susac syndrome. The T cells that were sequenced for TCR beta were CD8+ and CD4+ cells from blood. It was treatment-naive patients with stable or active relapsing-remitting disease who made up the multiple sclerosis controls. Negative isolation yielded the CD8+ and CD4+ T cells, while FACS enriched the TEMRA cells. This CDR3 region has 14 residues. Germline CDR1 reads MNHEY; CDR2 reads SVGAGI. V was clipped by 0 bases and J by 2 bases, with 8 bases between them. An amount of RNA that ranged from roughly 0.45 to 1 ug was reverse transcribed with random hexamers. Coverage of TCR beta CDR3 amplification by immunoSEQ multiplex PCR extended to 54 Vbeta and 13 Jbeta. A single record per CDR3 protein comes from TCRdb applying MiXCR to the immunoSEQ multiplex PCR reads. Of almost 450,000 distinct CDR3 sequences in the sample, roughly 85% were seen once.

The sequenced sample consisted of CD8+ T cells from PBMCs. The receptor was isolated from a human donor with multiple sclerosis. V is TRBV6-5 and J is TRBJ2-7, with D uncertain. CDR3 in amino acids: CASSYSVETYEQYF. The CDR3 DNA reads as TGTGCCAGCAGTTACTCGGTTGAGACCTACGAGCAGTACTTC.